This record looks at one TCR beta chain sequence and its context. As yet, its antigen is unknown. These data originate in a study of human T cells and chemical hapten exposure. Whole-study results and caveats: Expanded TCRs produced significantly more large CDR3 similarity clusters than controls did. As the donors had alopecia, their immune response may differ from healthy people's.

The CDR3 is made up of 13 amino acids. Germline V gene lookup returns CDR1 GTSNPN and CDR2 SVGIG (reference sequence). Trimming cost V 1 base and J 3 bases, with 9 bases left between them. Described time point: patch test 1, 2 weeks after DPC sensitization. Regarding treatment: therapeutic diphenylcyclopropenone sensitization with weekly scalp DPC. Unique molecular identifiers were attached to individual cDNA molecules within the library. TCRdb re-derived calls from the RACE reads in MiXCR, one entry per CDR3 protein. The sample includes 75,000 to 95,000 distinct CDR3 sequences, about 11% of them seen just once.

The chain uses TRBV30 and TRBJ2-5, with D unclear. The specimen comprised whole blood, sampled in connection with sensitization to the hapten diphenylcyclopropenone (DPC). This TCR derives from a woman aged 60-70 years with alopecia areata. Some clones in this sample may be carry-over from other donors' samples. The chain's CDR3 is CAWSGQTKETQYF. CDR3 sequence (DNA): TGTGCCTGGAGTGGTCAAACCAAAGAGACCCAGTACTTC. The full variable domain, in which reference TRBV30 and TRBJ2-5 provide the parts outside the CDR3, is SQTIHQWPATLVQPVGSPLSLECTVEGTSNPNLYWYRQAAGRGLQLLFYSVGIGQISSEVPQNLSASRPQDRQFILSSKKLLLSDSGFYLCAWSGQTKETQYFGPGTRLLVL.